This T cell receptor (beta chain) appears in the sequencing data of a study of OX40 agonist ivuxolimab in advanced cancers. The overall study: An agonistic human IgG2 monoclonal antibody against OX40 (CD134) was given. Patients in the trial were receiving intravenous ivuxolimab every 2 weeks, at doses of 0.01 to 10 mg/kg.

The protocol was immunoSEQ multiplex PCR, while the TCRdb copy is restricted to in-frame clones and leaves out a portion. Of roughly 56,000 clones listed, 86% were seen once; the top ten hold around 2.7%. V lost 0 bases and J lost 6, with 12 bases in between. CDR1 and CDR2 (germline): MNHEY, SVGAGI. The CDR3 contains 16 residues. Findings and limits, study-wide: Mean expanded clone counts were higher in CD8+ than CD4+ T cells. CD4+ and CD8+ blood T cells expanded clonally by week 6 at 0.1 to 3.0 mg/kg.

On this clone itself: The antigen is unknown.

The rearrangement links TRBV6-5 to TRBJ1-6; D unresolved. This receptor was identified in an adult with an advanced solid tumor such as melanoma, head and neck, liver or kidney cancer. The source material was CD4+ or CD8+ T cells sorted from blood, sampled in a trial of the OX40 agonist ivuxolimab. The CDR3 loop reads CASSYSPVEVNSPLHF. The DNA of the CDR3 is TGTGCCAGCAGTTACTCCCCCGTCGAAGTTAATTCACCCCTCCACTTT.